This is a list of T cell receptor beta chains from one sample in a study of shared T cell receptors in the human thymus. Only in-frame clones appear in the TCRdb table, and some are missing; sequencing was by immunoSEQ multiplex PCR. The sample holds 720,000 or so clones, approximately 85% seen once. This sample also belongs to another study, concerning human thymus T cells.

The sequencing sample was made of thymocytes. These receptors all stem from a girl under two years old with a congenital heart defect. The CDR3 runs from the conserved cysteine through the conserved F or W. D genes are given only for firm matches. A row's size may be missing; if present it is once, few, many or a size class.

CASSGPGNHYGYTF,TGTGCCAGCAGCGGACCAGGGAATCACTATGGCTACACCTTC,.,TRBJ1-2,.,14,TRBV9
CASRRMGLGQDHNEQFF,TGTGCCAGTAGGAGAATGGGATTGGGACAGGACCACAATGAGCAGTTCTTC,TRBD1,TRBJ2-1,.,17,TRBV19
CATSRDLGALGLYVQYF,TGTGCCACCAGCAGAGATTTGGGGGCCCTAGGGCTTTATGTCCAGTACTTC,.,TRBJ2-7,.,17,TRBV15
CASSPRPNPYF,TGTGCCAGCAGCCCTAGGCCGAACCCGTACTTC,.,TRBJ2-5,.,11,TRBV2
CASSSPRTGEAFF,TGTGCCAGCAGTTCACCCCGGACGGGAGAAGCTTTCTTT,.,TRBJ1-1,.,13,TRBV2
CASMRDSKGGYTF,TGTGCCAGCATGCGGGACAGCAAAGGCGGCTACACCTTC,TRBD1,TRBJ1-2,.,13,TRBV6-1
CASRHVTGPGDAQHF,TGTGCCAGTAGACACGTGACAGGACCCGGGGACGCCCAGCATTTT,.,TRBJ1-5,.,15,TRBV19
CASSPRTGPKKIAEQYF,TGTGCCAGCAGTCCACGGACTGGACCCAAGAAGATCGCGGAGCAGTACTTC,.,TRBJ2-7,.,17,TRBV27
CASSFGGDGTQYF,TGTGCCAGCAGTTTTGGGGGCGATGGTACGCAGTATTTT,.,TRBJ2-3,.,13,TRBV27
CSVQCRGGRSDTQYF,TGCAGCGTCCAGTGCCGGGGGGGGCGATCAGATACGCAGTATTTT,TRBD2,TRBJ2-3,.,15,TRBV29-1
CASSQDQAAGITEAFF,TGCGCCAGCAGCCAAGATCAGGCGGCAGGGATCACTGAAGCTTTCTTT,.,TRBJ1-1,.,16,TRBV4-1
CASSRTVRRNQPQHF,TGTGCCAGCAGCAGAACAGTAAGAAGGAATCAGCCCCAGCATTTT,.,TRBJ1-5,.,15,TRBV19
CASGRQGGLGTEAFF,TGTGCTAGTGGTAGACAGGGGGGATTGGGCACTGAAGCTTTCTTT,TRBD1,TRBJ1-1,.,15,TRBV12-5
CASSLSEGWLESPLHF,TGTGCCAGCAGCTTATCCGAGGGCTGGCTAGAATCACCCCTCCACTTT,.,TRBJ1-6,.,16,TRBV7-9
CASSLEGSWLVGYGYTF,TGTGCCAGCAGCTTAGAAGGTTCTTGGCTAGTAGGTTACGGCTACACCTTC,.,TRBJ1-2,.,17,TRBV7-9
CASSQSSGGALGGELFF,TGCGCCAGCAGCCAATCGAGCGGGGGGGCCTTGGGCGGGGAGCTGTTTTTT,TRBD2,TRBJ2-2,.,17,TRBV4-3
CASSQVAGSYEQYF,TGCGCCAGCAGCCAAGTTGCGGGATCCTACGAGCAGTACTTC,.,TRBJ2-7,.,14,TRBV4-1
CASSDAIGDEQYF,TGTGCCAGCAGTGACGCGATCGGGGACGAGCAGTACTTC,.,TRBJ2-7,.,13,TRBV6-4
CASSLAGRAGGPGDTQYF,TGCGCCAGCAGCCTTGCTGGTAGAGCGGGCGGGCCGGGAGATACGCAGTATTTT,.,TRBJ2-3,few,18,TRBV4-1
CASRYRQGGYEQYF,TGTGCCAGCAGATACAGACAGGGTGGATACGAGCAGTACTTC,TRBD1,TRBJ2-7,few,14,TRBV28